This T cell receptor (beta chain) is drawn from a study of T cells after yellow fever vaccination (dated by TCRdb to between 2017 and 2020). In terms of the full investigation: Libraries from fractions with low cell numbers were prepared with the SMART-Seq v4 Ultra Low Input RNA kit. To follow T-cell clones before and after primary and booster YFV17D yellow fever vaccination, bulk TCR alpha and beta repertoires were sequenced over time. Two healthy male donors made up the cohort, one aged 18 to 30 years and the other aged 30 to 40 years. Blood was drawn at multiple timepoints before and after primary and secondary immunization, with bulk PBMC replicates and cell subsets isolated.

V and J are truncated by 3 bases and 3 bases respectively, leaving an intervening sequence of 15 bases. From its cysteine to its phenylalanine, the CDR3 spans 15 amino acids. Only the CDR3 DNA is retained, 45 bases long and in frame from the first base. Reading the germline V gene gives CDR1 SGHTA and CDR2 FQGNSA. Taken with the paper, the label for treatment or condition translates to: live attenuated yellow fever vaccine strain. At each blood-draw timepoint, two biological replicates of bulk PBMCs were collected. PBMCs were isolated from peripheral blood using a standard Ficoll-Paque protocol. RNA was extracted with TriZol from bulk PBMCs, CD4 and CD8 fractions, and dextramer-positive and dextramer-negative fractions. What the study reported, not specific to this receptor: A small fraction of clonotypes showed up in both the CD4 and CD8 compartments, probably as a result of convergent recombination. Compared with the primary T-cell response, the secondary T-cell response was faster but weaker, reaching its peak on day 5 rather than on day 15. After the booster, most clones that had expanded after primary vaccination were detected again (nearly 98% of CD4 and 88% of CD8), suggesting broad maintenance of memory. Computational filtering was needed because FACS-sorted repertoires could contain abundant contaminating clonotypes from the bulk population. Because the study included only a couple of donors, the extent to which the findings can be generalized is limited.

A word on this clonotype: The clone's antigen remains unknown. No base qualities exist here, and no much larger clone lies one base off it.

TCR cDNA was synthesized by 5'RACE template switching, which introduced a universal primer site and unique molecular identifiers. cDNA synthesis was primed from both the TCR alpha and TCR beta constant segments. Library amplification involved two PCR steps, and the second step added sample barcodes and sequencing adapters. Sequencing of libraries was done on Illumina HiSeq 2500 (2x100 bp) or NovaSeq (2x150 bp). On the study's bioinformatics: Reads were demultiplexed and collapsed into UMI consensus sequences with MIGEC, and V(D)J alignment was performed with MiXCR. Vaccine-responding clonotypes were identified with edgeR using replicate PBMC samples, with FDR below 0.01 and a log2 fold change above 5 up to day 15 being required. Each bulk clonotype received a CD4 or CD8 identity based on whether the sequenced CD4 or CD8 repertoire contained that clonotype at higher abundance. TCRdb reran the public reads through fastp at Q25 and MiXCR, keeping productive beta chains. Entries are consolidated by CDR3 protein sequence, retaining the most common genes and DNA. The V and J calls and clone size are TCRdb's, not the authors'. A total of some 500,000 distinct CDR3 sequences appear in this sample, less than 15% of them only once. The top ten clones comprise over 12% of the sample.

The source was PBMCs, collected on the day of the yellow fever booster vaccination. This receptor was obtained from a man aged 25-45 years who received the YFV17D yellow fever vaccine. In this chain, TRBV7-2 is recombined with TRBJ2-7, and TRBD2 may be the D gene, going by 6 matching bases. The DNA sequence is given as TGTGCCAGCAGCTTGGAGGGGCAGCCATACTACGAGCAGTACTTC. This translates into CASSLEGQPYYEQYF.